This TCR beta chain was retrieved from a study of shared clonotypes between healthy human individuals. For sorted subsets, roughly 210 ng DNA per replicate equaled 30,000 or so T cell genomes. The method was immunoSEQ multiplex PCR; TCRdb's version includes in-frame clones alone and lacks a portion of them. The data contain roughly 1,600,000 clones, around 98.5% of them singletons. The CDR3 loop spans 15 amino acids. The V gene lost 4 bases and the J gene lost 4 bases, with 14 bases spanning the gap. Germline lookup yields CDR1 SGHDN and CDR2 FVKESK. The sequence was obtained from a man younger than 45 in good health. Sequencing was done on a sample of naive CD4+ T cells sorted from blood. Specified subset: CD45RA+ positively selected. The J gene is TRBJ2-1, the V gene TRBV14; possibly TRBD2 for D (5 bases). The CDR3 protein is CASSLGQRLYNEQFF. Here the CDR3 DNA reads TGTGCCAGCAGCCTCGGCCAGCGGCTATACAATGAGCAGTTCTTC.